The 32 T cell receptor beta chains below were found in one sample sequenced in a study of CD4+ T cells in melanoma. Assay: immunoSEQ multiplex PCR; the TCRdb copy retains only in-frame clones and omits some. The table shows some 13,000 clones, with 70% occurring only once. The sequenced sample was cells from a culture (not recorded whether cultured in vitro). The receptors stem from a human donor with melanoma.

This sequence joins TRBV6-5 and TRBJ1-6; D gene ambiguous. Germline CDR1 reads MNHEY; CDR2 reads SVGAGI. This CDR3 comprises 15 residues. Trimming removed 6 bases from V and 5 bases from J, with 14 bases in between. CDR3 protein: CASRGKDRDNSPLHF. The DNA of the CDR3 is TGTGCCAGCAGAGGAAAGGACCGAGATAATTCACCCCTCCACTTT.

This chain links TRBV4-2 with TRBJ2-5, with 12 bases lining up with TRBD2. J gave up 4 bases and V 0 bases, and 9 bases lay outside the gene matches. The length of the CDR3 is 18 residues. Germline V CDR1 and CDR2: LGHNA, YNFKEQ. CDR3 coding DNA: TGTGCCAGCAGCCAAGATTGGCTAGCGGGGGGGCCTGGAGAGACCCAGTACTTC. Translated: CASSQDWLAGGPGETQYF.

The chain links TRBV5-1 to TRBJ2-4, with D possibly TRBD1 on 5 matching bases. Trimming cost V 1 base and J 5 bases, with 7 bases left between them. The CDR3 is 13 amino acids. CDR1 is SGHRS and CDR2 is YFSETQ in the germline V gene. CDR3 nucleotides: TGCGCCAGCAGCTTGCAAGGGGAAAACATTCAGTACTTC. Translating it yields CASSLQGENIQYF. Using reference TRBV5-1 and TRBJ2-4 for the parts outside the CDR3, the full variable domain is KAGVTQTPRYLIKTRGQQVTLSCSPISGHRSVSWYQQTPGQGLQFLFEYFSETQRNKGNFPGRFSGRQFSNSRSEMNVSTLELGDSALYLCASSLQGENIQYFGAGTRLSVL.

V is TRBV6-1 and J is TRBJ2-1, with 11 bases that match TRBD1. CDR1 and CDR2 from the germline V gene are MNHNS and SASEGT. J gave up 8 bases and V 5 bases, and 8 bases lay outside the gene matches. The CDR3 consists of 15 residues. Written as DNA, the CDR3 is TGTGCCAGCAGTATCTGGGACAGGGGGTACGATGAGCAGTTCTTC. This gives the protein CASSIWDRGYDEQFF.

V is TRBV19 and J is TRBJ1-4; D gene uncertain. The CDR3 length is 14 residues. CDR1 is LNHDA and CDR2 is SQIVND in the germline V gene (reference sequence). Trimming removed 4 bases from V and 2 bases from J, with 8 bases in between. The CDR3 spells CASSRSATNEKLFF. The CDR3 bases are TGTGCCAGTAGTAGGTCTGCGACTAATGAAAAACTGTTTTTT.

The genes are TRBV28 and TRBJ1-6, with D possibly TRBD1 on 6 matching bases. This CDR3 has 16 amino acids. Germline V CDR1 and CDR2: MDHEN, SYDVKM. Trimming cost V 2 bases and J 8 bases, with 16 bases left between them. The CDR3 nucleotides read TGTGCCAGCAGTTTACCCCGACAGGTCGGGCATTCACCCCTCCACTTT. As protein: CASSLPRQVGHSPLHF.

The gene calls are TRBV18 and TRBJ2-5, with D possibly matching TRBD2 (6 bases). The CDR3 is 13 amino acids. CDR1 KGHSH and CDR2 LQKENI come from the germline V gene. Trimming stripped 7 bases from V and 1 base from J, with 10 bases between. This chain's CDR3 is CASCLGGQETQYF. The CDR3 DNA reads as TGTGCCAGCTGTTTGGGGGGCCAAGAGACCCAGTACTTC.

The rearrangement links TRBV5-4 to TRBJ2-3; the match to TRBD2 covers 7 bases. The ends lost 4 bases at V and 0 bases at J; junction bases unmatched: 5. CDR3 length equals 15 residues. Germline V CDR1 and CDR2: SGHNT, YYREEE (reference sequence). CDR3 residues: CASSGRLASTDTQYF. CDR3 sequence (DNA): TGTGCCAGCAGCGGGCGACTAGCTAGCACAGATACGCAGTATTTT. Full variable domain (missing parts from reference TRBV5-4 and TRBJ2-3): ETGVTQSPTHLIKTRGQQVTLRCSSQSGHNTVSWYQQALGQGPQFIFQYYREEENGRGNFPPRFSGLQFPNYSSELNVNALELDDSALYLCASSGRLASTDTQYFGPGTRLTVL.

The DNA of the CDR3 is TGTGCCAGCTCGGTCTCCTACGAGCAGTACTTC. This translates into CASSVSYEQYF. V gene TRBV2 combines with J gene TRBJ2-7, with D unresolved. The CDR3 is 11 amino acids. Germline V CDR1 and CDR2: SNHLY, FYNNEI. Trimming cost V 8 bases and J 0 bases, with 5 bases left between them.

The rearrangement joins TRBV6-6 to TRBJ2-5, with 13 nucleotides matching TRBD2. Germline CDR1 is MNHNY and CDR2 is SVGAGI (reference sequence). The CDR3 totals 15 residues. V lost 6 bases to trimming and J lost 5 bases; unmatched junction nucleotides: 6. This CDR3 is CASSWTSGGGETQYF. CDR3 coding DNA: TGTGCCAGCAGCTGGACTAGCGGGGGTGGGGAGACCCAGTACTTC.

This clone was counted a single time. The gene calls are TRBV7-2 and TRBJ1-6, with TRBD1 identical over 9 bases. Trimming removed 3 bases from V and 9 bases from J; junction bases left unmatched: 3. Germline CDR1 SGHTA, CDR2 FQGNSA. This CDR3 has 14 amino acids. The CDR3: CASSFRDRVSPLHF. In DNA form, the CDR3 reads TGTGCCAGCAGCTTCCGGGACAGGGTTTCACCCCTCCACTTT.

This chain joins TRBV6-1 and TRBJ1-2; D not resolved. CDR3 length equals 14 residues. V was cut by 1 base and J by 4 bases, with 10 bases left in between. From germline, CDR1 is MNHNS and CDR2 SASEGT. The CDR3 DNA follows: TGTGCCAGCAGTGAAGGGGGAGGATTCTATGGCTACACCTTC. Its protein is CASSEGGGFYGYTF.

This clone was picked up one time. The chain joins TRBV5-6 to TRBJ2-1, with 11 bases identical to TRBD2. CDR1 SGHDT and CDR2 YYEEEE come from the germline V gene. V lost 2 bases and J lost 4; bases outside the gene matches: 5. The CDR3 covers 16 residues. CDR3 nucleotide sequence: TGTGCCAGCAGCTTCAACGGACTAGCGGGTTACAATGAGCAGTTCTTC. Its protein product is CASSFNGLAGYNEQFF.

The chain carries TRBV5-1 and TRBJ2-7; D possibly matches TRBD1 or TRBD2 (7 bases each). Germline CDR1 SGHRS, CDR2 YFSETQ. The CDR3 totals 16 residues. The ends were cut back, 0 bases at V and 3 bases at J, with 16 bases in the middle. The CDR3 reads CASSLGPGGGIYEQYF. The CDR3 nucleotides read TGCGCCAGCAGCTTGGGTCCAGGGGGGGGGATCTACGAGCAGTACTTC.

This chain links TRBV30 with TRBJ1-4; tentatively, D is TRBD1 (5 bases). The CDR3 length is 17 residues. In germline, CDR1 is GTSNPN, CDR2 SVGIG (reference sequence). V was cut by 1 base and J by 0 bases, with 15 bases left in between. In DNA, the CDR3 is TGTGCCTGGAGTGGCCTGGGGGAGTTTGCAACTAATGAAAAACTGTTTTTT. It is translated as CAWSGLGEFATNEKLFF. Based on the CDR3 plus reference TRBV30 and TRBJ1-4, the full variable domain is SQTIHQWPATLVQPVGSPLSLECTVEGTSNPNLYWYRQAAGRGLQLLFYSVGIGQISSEVPQNLSASRPQDRQFILSSKKLLLSDSGFYLCAWSGLGEFATNEKLFFGSGTQLSVL.

On this clone itself: This likely traces to a read error, being one base from a far larger clone. The chain joins TRBV5-4 to TRBJ1-2; possibly TRBD1 for D (6 bases). Trimming stripped 2 bases from V and 9 bases from J, with 17 bases between. Germline V lookup: CDR1 SGHNT, CDR2 YYREEE (reference sequence). The CDR3 has 14 amino acids. Here the CDR3 DNA reads TGTGCCAGCAGCTTAGGACGGGGGGCTGAGAGCTACACCTTC. Amino acids: CASSLGRGAESYTF.

The chain is built from TRBV7-9 and TRBJ2-1, with D perhaps TRBD2 (7 bases). Germline values: CDR1 SEHNR, CDR2 FQNEAQ (reference sequence). The CDR3 spans 14 residues. Trimming left V 5 bases short and J 8 bases short, with 16 bases between. CDR3 loop: CASSPSRGAYEQFF. The CDR3 bases are TGTGCCAGCAGCCCCAGTCGGGGGGCGTATGAGCAGTTCTTC.

The chain links TRBV6-6 to TRBJ1-5; D might be TRBD1 (6 bases). The V and J ends lost 2 bases and 9 bases respectively, with 20 bases between them. Germline CDR1 and CDR2: MNHNY and SVGAGI (reference sequence). The CDR3 runs to 16 residues. For the CDR3, the DNA is TGTGCCAGCAGTTACCTGGGTGCGGGGGACATTCGGCCCCAGCATTTT. This encodes CASSYLGAGDIRPQHF.

The V and J genes are TRBV5-4 and TRBJ1-5; TRBD1 is a possible D gene (5 bases). CDR1 and CDR2 from the germline V gene are SGHNT and YYREEE (reference sequence). The ends were cut back, 4 bases at V and 4 bases at J, with 15 bases in the middle. There are 15 residues in the CDR3. The CDR3 sequence is CASSHVGVVNQPQHF. DNA of the CDR3: TGTGCCAGCAGCCATGTAGGGGTGGTGAATCAGCCCCAGCATTTT.

The gene calls are TRBV6-5 and TRBJ2-3; 9 nucleotides agree with TRBD1. CDR1 MNHEY and CDR2 SVGAGI come from the germline V gene. This CDR3 comprises 15 residues. V trimming: 7 bases; J trimming: 4 bases; junction bases outside the gene matches: 9. DNA of the CDR3: TGTGCCAGCACTAAGAGGACAGGGGTGTCAGATACGCAGTATTTT. Protein product: CASTKRTGVSDTQYF.

This clone was seen a handful of times. The CDR3 reads CASSRQGHEQYF. The CDR3, as DNA: TGTGCCAGCAGCCGACAGGGTCACGAGCAGTACTTC. The rearrangement uses TRBV6-1 and TRBJ2-7, with 7 bases aligning to TRBD1. Germline lookup yields CDR1 MNHNS and CDR2 SASEGT. V lost 6 bases, J lost 5 bases, and 4 bases stayed unmatched. This CDR3 contains 12 residues.

The chain links TRBV29-1 to TRBJ1-2; D not certain. Trimming left V 3 bases short and J 4 bases short, with 24 bases between. The germline V gene encodes CDR1 SQVTM and CDR2 ANQGSEA. The CDR3 sequence is 17 residues long. CDR3 in DNA: TGCAGCGTTGAGTTCACTTTGGGCCCTTCGAGCGGCTATGGCTACACCTTC. This translates into CSVEFTLGPSSGYGYTF. Supplemented by reference TRBV29-1 and TRBJ1-2, the full variable domain reads SAVISQKPSRDICQRGTSLTIQCQVDSQVTMMFWYRQQPGQSLTLIATANQGSEATYESGFVIDKFPISRPNLTFSTLTVSNMSPEDSSIYLCSVEFTLGPSSGYGYTFGSGTRLTVV.

The rearrangement uses TRBV6-1 and TRBJ1-2; possible D gene TRBD1, 5 bases. The CDR3 is made up of 16 amino acids. V was shortened by 2 bases and J by 6 bases, with 19 bases between the two germline ends. Per germline, CDR1 MNHNS and CDR2 SASEGT. Written as DNA, the CDR3 is TGTGCCAGCAGTGAAAGGGGCGTTTTATTGTCGGATGGCTACACCTTC. It yields the protein CASSERGVLLSDGYTF.

The chain couples TRBV7-3 to TRBJ2-5, with a weak D call TRBD2 (6 bases). V was cut by 3 bases and J by 2 bases, with 13 bases left in between. Germline V gives CDR1 SGHTA, CDR2 FQGTGA. CDR3 length: 15 amino acids. CDR3 bases: TGTGCCAGCAGCTTTTCATCGACTAGTCAAGAGACCCAGTACTTC. It codes for CASSFSSTSQETQYF.

The chain couples TRBV4-1 to TRBJ2-3; 10 nucleotides match TRBD2. The CDR3 consists of 17 residues. The germline V gene has CDR1 MGHRA and CDR2 YSYEKL. The trim removed 3 bases at V and 6 bases at J, leaving 12 bases unmatched. The chain's CDR3 is CASSHQGSGGAADTQYF. The CDR3 nucleotides read TGCGCCAGCAGCCATCAAGGAAGCGGGGGGGCCGCGGATACGCAGTATTTT.

The V and J genes are TRBV6-5 and TRBJ2-5, with D perhaps TRBD2 (6 bases). In germline, CDR1 is MNHEY, CDR2 SVGAGI. The CDR3 spans 13 residues. Trimming took 2 bases from V and 5 from J, leaving 9 bases between them. For the CDR3, the DNA is TGTGCCAGCAGTTACCTTGGAGGGGAGACCCAGTACTTC. It encodes CASSYLGGETQYF.

V usage is TRBV2 and J usage is TRBJ1-1, with D tentatively TRBD1 (6 bases). The CDR3 sequence is 13 residues long. Germline assignment: CDR1 SNHLY and CDR2 FYNNEI. V lost 5 bases to trimming and J lost 5 bases, with 12 bases between them. Here the CDR3 reads CASSRGRRTEAFF. DNA for the CDR3: TGTGCCAGCAGTCGGGGGCGCCGGACTGAAGCTTTCTTT.

This chain uses TRBV7-8 with TRBJ1-5; D not certain. Per germline, CDR1 SGHVS and CDR2 FQNEAQ. This CDR3 region has 16 residues. The V end lost 7 bases, the J end lost 1 base, and 17 bases lay between the germline ends. CDR3 in DNA: TGTGCCAGCACCAAAACAAGGATGAAAAGCAATCAGCCCCAGCATTTT. This encodes CASTKTRMKSNQPQHF.

The genes are TRBV2 and TRBJ1-1, with unresolved D. The CDR3 is 12 residues long. Trimming cost V 6 bases and J 7 bases, with 12 bases left between them. Germline V lookup: CDR1 SNHLY, CDR2 FYNNEI. The CDR3 nucleotides are TGTGCCAGCAGCTTATCCCTTAGTGAAGCTTTCTTT. Protein product: CASSLSLSEAFF.

A few counts support this clone. The gene calls are TRBV11-2 and TRBJ1-1; weak D call: TRBD1 (6 bases). Germline V gene data show CDR1 as SGHAT and CDR2 as FQNNGV. This CDR3 spans 18 amino acids. Trimming took off 1 base at V and 1 base at J, with 19 bases between the two ends. CDR3 loop: CASSLVLGKGVSNTEAFF. CDR3 bases: TGTGCCAGCAGCTTAGTTCTGGGTAAGGGGGTATCGAACACTGAAGCTTTCTTT.

This chain connects TRBV9 to TRBJ1-3; no clear D. This CDR3 contains 15 residues. CDR1 and CDR2 from the germline V gene are SGDLS and YYNGEE. V was clipped by 3 bases and J by 2 bases, with 12 bases between them. In DNA, the CDR3 is TGTGCCAGCAGCGCCAGCCCGAGTACTGGAAACACCATATATTTT. This codes for CASSASPSTGNTIYF.

This clone showed up just a few times. The rearrangement uses TRBV7-2 and TRBJ2-7, with D hard to call. V was clipped by 1 base and J by 2 bases, with 12 bases between them. Per the germline V gene, CDR1 is SGHTA and CDR2 is FQGNSA. The CDR3 is made up of 15 amino acids. For the CDR3, the DNA is TGTGCCAGCAGCTTAGGTCCACTAATCCCCTACGAGCAGTACTTC. It yields the protein CASSLGPLIPYEQYF.